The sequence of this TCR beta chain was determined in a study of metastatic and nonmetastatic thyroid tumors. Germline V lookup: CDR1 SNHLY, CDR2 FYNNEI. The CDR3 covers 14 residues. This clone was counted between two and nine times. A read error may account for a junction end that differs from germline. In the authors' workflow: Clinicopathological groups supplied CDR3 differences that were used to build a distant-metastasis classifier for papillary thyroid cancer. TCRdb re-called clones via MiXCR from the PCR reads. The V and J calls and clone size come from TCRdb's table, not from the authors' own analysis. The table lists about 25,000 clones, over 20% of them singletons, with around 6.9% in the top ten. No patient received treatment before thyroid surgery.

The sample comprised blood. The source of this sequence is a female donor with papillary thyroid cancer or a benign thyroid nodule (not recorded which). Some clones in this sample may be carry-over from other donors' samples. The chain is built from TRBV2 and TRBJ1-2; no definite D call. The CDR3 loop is CAGRAGILDYGYTF. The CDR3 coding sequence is TGTGCCGGCAGAGCAGGTATTCTCGACTATGGCTACACCTTC.